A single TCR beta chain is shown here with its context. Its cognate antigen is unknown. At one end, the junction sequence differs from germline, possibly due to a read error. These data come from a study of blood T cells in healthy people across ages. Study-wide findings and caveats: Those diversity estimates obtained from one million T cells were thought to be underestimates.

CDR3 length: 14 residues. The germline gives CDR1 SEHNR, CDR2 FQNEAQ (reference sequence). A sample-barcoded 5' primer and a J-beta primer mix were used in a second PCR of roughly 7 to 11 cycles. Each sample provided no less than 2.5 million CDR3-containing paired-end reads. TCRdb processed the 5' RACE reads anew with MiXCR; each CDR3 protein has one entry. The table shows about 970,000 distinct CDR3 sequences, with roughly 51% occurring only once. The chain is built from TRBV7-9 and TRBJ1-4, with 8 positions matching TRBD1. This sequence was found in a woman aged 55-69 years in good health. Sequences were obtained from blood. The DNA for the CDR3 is TGTGTCAGCAGTGCTCAGGGGGCTTACGAAAAACTGTTTTTT. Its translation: CVSSAQGAYEKLFF.